Following are 23 T cell receptor beta chains from one sample sequenced in a study of shared clonotypes between healthy human individuals. TCRdb keeps only in-frame clones here, not all; method: immunoSEQ multiplex PCR. In the table there are about a million clones, approximately 80% of which are singletons. Sequencing was performed on memory CD4+ T cells sorted from blood. Subset of the sample: CD45RA-negative fraction. All receptors come from a man in his late teens or twenties in good health.

This rearrangement joins TRBV30 to TRBJ2-3; weak D call: TRBD1 (5 bases). The ends were cut back, 0 bases at V and 0 bases at J, with 10 bases in the middle. This CDR3 spans 15 amino acids. Per the germline V gene, CDR1 is GTSNPN and CDR2 is SVGIG (reference sequence). The CDR3 reads CAWSVWGSSTDTQYF. The CDR3 coding sequence is TGTGCCTGGAGTGTATGGGGCAGTAGCACAGATACGCAGTATTTT.

The chain combines TRBV7-2 with TRBJ2-7, with D perhaps TRBD2 (5 bases). Germline CDR1 is SGHTA and CDR2 is FQGNSA. The CDR3 runs to 13 residues. Trimming stripped 5 bases from V and 2 bases from J, with 10 bases between. The CDR3 DNA sequence: TGTGCCAGCAGCCCCACGGGGACCTACGAGCAGTACTTC. Protein product: CASSPTGTYEQYF.

The chain has TRBV7-9 and TRBJ1-4; possible D gene TRBD1, 5 bases. Germline CDR1 is SEHNR and CDR2 is FQNEAQ (reference sequence). CDR3 length: 16 amino acids. V was pared by 2 bases and J by 0 bases, with 10 bases between. The CDR3, as DNA: TGTGCCAGCAGCTTACAGGGTATTGCAACTAATGAAAAACTGTTTTTT. It is translated as CASSLQGIATNEKLFF.

This chain uses TRBV19 with TRBJ1-3, with D possibly being TRBD1 (6 bases). The V and J ends lost 5 bases and 4 bases respectively, with 12 bases between them. There are 14 residues in the CDR3. The V gene's germline CDR1 is LNHDA and CDR2 SQIVND (reference sequence). CDR3 nucleotides: TGTGCCAGTAGTTGGTCCGGGACAGGAAACACCATATATTTT. It yields the protein CASSWSGTGNTIYF.

This chain uses TRBV30 with TRBJ1-5; unclear D gene. Germline-derived CDR1 and CDR2 are GTSNPN and SVGIG (reference sequence). V dropped 0 bases and J dropped 5 bases, with 8 bases sitting between them. The CDR3 is 13 amino acids. The CDR3 bases are TGTGCCTGGAGTGTATCCGGGGATCAGCCCCAGCATTTT. This translates into CAWSVSGDQPQHF.

The CDR3 spells CASSLGGHGTAYTQYF. The CDR3 DNA is TGTGCCAGCTCATTAGGGGGCCACGGGACAGCTTATACGCAGTATTTT. The chain uses TRBV18 and TRBJ2-3; 7 nucleotides align to TRBD1. CDR3 length: 16 amino acids. Germline V gene lookup returns CDR1 KGHSH and CDR2 LQKENI. V shed 5 bases and J 7 bases; nucleotides not matched to a gene: 15.

The table lists this clone with a count of one. The chain carries TRBV5-8 and TRBJ2-1; 10 nucleotides line up with TRBD2. With V trimmed by 0 bases and J by 6 bases, 15 bases remained unmatched. The V gene's germline CDR1 is SGHTS and CDR2 YDEGEE. The CDR3 loop spans 19 amino acids. CDR3 in DNA: TGTGCCAGCAGCTTGGCCGTATCCCTAAGCGGGAGGGCCAGCAATGAGCAGTTCTTC. Translation: CASSLAVSLSGRASNEQFF.

The CDR3 loop reads CASSQDRETQYF. CDR3 nucleotide sequence: TGTGCCAGCAGCCAAGATAGAGAGACCCAGTACTTC. The rearrangement uses TRBV4-2 and TRBJ2-5; D remains ambiguous. Looked up from germline, CDR1 is LGHNA and CDR2 is YNFKEQ. CDR3 length: 12 amino acids. Trimming removed 0 bases at V and 4 bases at J, with 3 bases between.

The J gene is TRBJ2-7, the V gene TRBV5-1; tentative D call: TRBD2 (6 bases). CDR3 length: 15 residues. The V end was cut by 4 bases, the J end by 1 base, with 15 bases between. Germline V gene lookup returns CDR1 SGHRS and CDR2 YFSETQ. The CDR3 region is CASSRMGGLSYEQYF. In DNA form, the CDR3 reads TGCGCCAGCAGCCGAATGGGGGGATTATCCTACGAGCAGTACTTC.

CDR3 DNA: TGTGCCAGCAGTTACTCGGGTCTAGAAGGCACCGGGGAGCTGTTTTTT. It codes for CASSYSGLEGTGELFF. This chain connects TRBV6-5 to TRBJ2-2; D gene unclear. This CDR3 region has 16 residues. CDR1 MNHEY and CDR2 SVGAGI come from the germline V gene. V lost 0 bases and J lost 4, with 12 bases in between.

Only one count was recorded for this clone. V gene TRBV7-2 combines with J gene TRBJ2-3; the match to TRBD2 covers 7 bases. The V gene's germline CDR1 is SGHTA and CDR2 FQGNSA. The V gene end was trimmed by 1 base and the J gene end by 5 bases; junction bases not matched to a gene: 9. There are 16 residues in the CDR3. The CDR3 DNA reads TGTGCCAGCAGCTTAGTAAGCGGGATTGGGGGAGATACGCAGTATTTT. Its protein is CASSLVSGIGGDTQYF.

This clone was detected many times. The rearrangement joins TRBV10-2 to TRBJ2-2; 9 bases are shared with TRBD2. V lost 6 bases to trimming and J lost 6 bases; unmatched junction nucleotides: 5. The CDR3 runs to 14 residues. The germline CDR1 and CDR2 sequences are WSHSY and SAAADI. This CDR3 reads CASREAGGPGELFF. DNA for the CDR3: TGCGCCAGCAGGGAAGCGGGGGGCCCCGGGGAGCTGTTTTTT.

On this clone itself: This sample also contains other DNA sequences that code for the same CDR3. The J gene is TRBJ2-7, the V gene TRBV11-2; 7 bases agree with TRBD1. Germline trimming cut 5 bases from V and 5 bases from J; bases unmatched to any gene: 9. Germline lookup yields CDR1 SGHAT and CDR2 FQNNGV. This CDR3 is built from 14 residues. The chain's CDR3 is CASSLSGGGHEQYF. The CDR3 DNA follows: TGTGCCAGCAGCCTTTCAGGGGGTGGACACGAGCAGTACTTC.

This sequence joins TRBV6-5 and TRBJ1-4, with D unresolved. Trimming took off 4 bases at V and 2 bases at J, with 11 bases between the two ends. CDR3 length: 15 amino acids. Germline V lookup: CDR1 MNHEY, CDR2 SVGAGI. The CDR3 sequence: CASSSSFATNEKLFF. The CDR3 bases are TGTGCCAGCAGTTCCAGTTTTGCCACTAATGAAAAACTGTTTTTT.

This chain joins TRBV25-1 and TRBJ1-6; D call uncertain. The germline V gene has CDR1 MGHDK and CDR2 SYGVNS. The V end lost 2 bases, the J end lost 5 bases, and 10 bases lay between the germline ends. CDR3 length equals 15 residues. As DNA, the CDR3 is TGTGCCAGCAGTGAAAATGGGCAGCATAATTCACCCCTCCACTTT. Translating it yields CASSENGQHNSPLHF.

The chain couples TRBV27 to TRBJ2-5; D call uncertain. Germline CDR1 reads MNHEY; CDR2 reads SMNVEV (reference sequence). The CDR3 has 13 amino acids. V was clipped by 1 base and J by 3 bases, with 6 bases between them. CDR3 nucleotides: TGTGCCAGCAGTTTATTGACGGAAGAGACCCAGTACTTC. Residues: CASSLLTEETQYF.

The chain uses TRBV5-4 and TRBJ2-3, with 9 bases identical to TRBD2. Losses at the gene ends were 4 bases for V and 5 bases for J; bases not matched to a gene: 11. The CDR3 spans 16 residues. Germline V gene data show CDR1 as SGHNT and CDR2 as YYREEE (reference sequence). The CDR3, as DNA: TGTGCCAGCAGCCCCGGGACTAGCAGGCTACAAGATACGCAGTATTTT. Protein product: CASSPGTSRLQDTQYF.

This clone was seen many times. V is TRBV27 and J is TRBJ2-7, with D possibly TRBD2 on 5 matching bases. V lost 6 bases and J lost 5, with 23 bases in between. In germline, CDR1 is MNHEY, CDR2 SMNVEV (reference sequence). The CDR3 is 16 residues long. CDR3 in amino acids: CASRTGSRSIFNEQYF. For the CDR3, the DNA is TGTGCCAGCAGAACGGGGTCTAGAAGCATATTCAACGAGCAGTACTTC.

This clone has just one count. This rearrangement joins TRBV4-1 to TRBJ1-5, with 8 bases matching TRBD1. Germline V gene data show CDR1 as MGHRA and CDR2 as YSYEKL. V lost 2 bases, J lost 0 bases, and 3 bases stayed unmatched. There are 16 residues in the CDR3. The DNA of the CDR3 is TGCGCCAGCAGCCAAACCACAGGGGGTAGCAATCAGCCCCAGCATTTT. Its translation is CASSQTTGGSNQPQHF.

Comments on this clone: The same CDR3 also results from other DNA sequences found in this sample. V and J are TRBV2 and TRBJ2-2, with D hard to call. The CDR3 has 15 residues. Trimming left V 0 bases short and J 2 bases short, with 7 bases between. Germline CDR1 is SNHLY and CDR2 is FYNNEI. In DNA, the CDR3 is TGTGCCAGCAGTGAAGCAGGCAGAAACACCGGGGAGCTGTTTTTT. It encodes CASSEAGRNTGELFF.

The rearrangement links TRBV11-3 to TRBJ2-7, with a possible D match to TRBD1 (5 bases). The CDR3 is 12 residues long. The V and J ends lost 1 base and 6 bases respectively, with 7 bases between them. CDR1 is SGHNT, CDR2 YENEEA, per germline. The CDR3 protein is CASSLGQGEQYF. The CDR3 DNA reads as TGTGCCAGCAGCTTAGGTCAGGGCGAGCAGTACTTC.

The chain links TRBV6-6 to TRBJ1-4; no clear D gene. The CDR3 extends over 13 amino acids. CDR1 MNHNY and CDR2 SVGAGI come from the germline V gene (reference sequence). V gave up 8 bases and J gave up 0 bases, with 7 bases separating them. The CDR3 DNA reads as TGTGCCAGCTCGGGTGCAACTAATGAAAAACTGTTTTTT. This sequence encodes CASSGATNEKLFF.

The chain joins TRBV7-2 to TRBJ2-3; D ambiguous. The CDR3 consists of 14 residues. Trimming pared 0 bases from V and 6 bases from J, leaving 10 bases between. Germline loops: CDR1 SGHTA, CDR2 FQGNSA. The CDR3: CASSLASGWDTQYF. In DNA, the CDR3 is TGTGCCAGCAGCTTAGCGTCCGGCTGGGATACGCAGTATTTT. Filled out from reference TRBV7-2 and TRBJ2-3, the complete variable domain reads GAGVSQSPSNKVTEKGKDVELRCDPISGHTALYWYRQSLGQGLEFLIYFQGNSAPDKSGLPSDRFSAERTGGSVSTLTIQRTQQEDSAVYLCASSLASGWDTQYFGPGTRLTVL.